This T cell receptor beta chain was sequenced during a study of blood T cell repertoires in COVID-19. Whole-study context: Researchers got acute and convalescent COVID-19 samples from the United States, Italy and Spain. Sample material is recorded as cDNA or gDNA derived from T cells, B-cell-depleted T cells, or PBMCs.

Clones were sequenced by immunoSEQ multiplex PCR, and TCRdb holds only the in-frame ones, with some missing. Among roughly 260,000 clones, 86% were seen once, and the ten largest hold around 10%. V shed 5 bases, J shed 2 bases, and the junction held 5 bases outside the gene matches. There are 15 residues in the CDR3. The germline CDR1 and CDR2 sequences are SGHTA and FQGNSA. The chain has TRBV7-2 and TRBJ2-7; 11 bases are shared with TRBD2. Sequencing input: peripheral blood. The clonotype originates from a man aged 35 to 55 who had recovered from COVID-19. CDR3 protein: CASSVTSGGPYEQYF. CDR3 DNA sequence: TGTGCCAGCAGCGTAACTAGCGGGGGTCCCTACGAGCAGTACTTC.